This T cell receptor (beta chain) was captured by sequencing in a study of vaccination effects on CD4 cells after COVID-19. Study as a whole: After about 2 million PBMC were placed in each well, they were cultured with 10 IU/ml IL-2 and about 10 ug/ml peptides. Study-wide findings and caveats: Early post-infection timepoints were missing from the study, which also had few convalescent patients.

Worth noting for this clone: The antigen is not known.

CDR3 length: 15 amino acids. J lost 4 bases, V lost 2 bases, and 4 bases had no gene match. Germline-derived CDR1 and CDR2 are KGHSH and LQKENI. Following an approximately eleven-day culture, CD4+ T cells were purified. The participants, recipients of two vaccine doses, got either BNT162b2 or mRNA-1273. Cultures got half-medium changes with IL-2 on days 3 and 7. TCRdb keeps only in-frame clones here, not all; method: immunoSEQ multiplex PCR. The sample lists some 70,000 clones; less than 80% were seen once. The material was CD4+ T cells from PBMCs cultured without peptide, obtained after COVID-19 vaccination. The receptor was derived from a human donor who received a COVID-19 vaccine. The chain joins TRBV18 to TRBJ2-4; TRBD2 matches at 8 bases. CDR3 in DNA: TGTGCCAGCTCACCAGCGGGGGGCCTAAAAAACATTCAGTACTTC. Amino acids: CASSPAGGLKNIQYF.